This T cell receptor beta chain was recorded in a study of blood T cell repertoires in COVID-19. Looking at the study overall: The United States, Italy and Spain provided the acute and convalescent COVID-19 samples. The cDNA or gDNA used as material had been derived from T cells, B-cell-depleted T cells, or PBMCs.

Original data processing: Amplification from reference gene primers served as the basis for estimated nucleated cell counts. Only in-frame clones appear in the TCRdb table, and some are missing; sequencing was by immunoSEQ multiplex PCR. D and trimming come from the DNA, and the V and J calls and clone size come from that table. The repertoire holds over 65,000 clones, with more than 80% as singletons. This CDR3 has 13 residues. From germline, CDR1 is LGHDT and CDR2 YNNKEL (reference sequence). V was cut by 3 bases and J by 7 bases, with 10 bases left in between. The chain employs TRBV3-1 (or the pseudogene TRBV3-2) and TRBJ1-5, with D possibly matching TRBD1 (6 bases). The TCR sequence derives from a man aged 45-60 years with active or convalescent COVID-19. The sequenced sample consisted of peripheral blood. This CDR3 is CASSQTGEQPQHF. The CDR3 DNA sequence: TGTGCCAGCAGCCAGACAGGAGAACAGCCCCAGCATTTT.